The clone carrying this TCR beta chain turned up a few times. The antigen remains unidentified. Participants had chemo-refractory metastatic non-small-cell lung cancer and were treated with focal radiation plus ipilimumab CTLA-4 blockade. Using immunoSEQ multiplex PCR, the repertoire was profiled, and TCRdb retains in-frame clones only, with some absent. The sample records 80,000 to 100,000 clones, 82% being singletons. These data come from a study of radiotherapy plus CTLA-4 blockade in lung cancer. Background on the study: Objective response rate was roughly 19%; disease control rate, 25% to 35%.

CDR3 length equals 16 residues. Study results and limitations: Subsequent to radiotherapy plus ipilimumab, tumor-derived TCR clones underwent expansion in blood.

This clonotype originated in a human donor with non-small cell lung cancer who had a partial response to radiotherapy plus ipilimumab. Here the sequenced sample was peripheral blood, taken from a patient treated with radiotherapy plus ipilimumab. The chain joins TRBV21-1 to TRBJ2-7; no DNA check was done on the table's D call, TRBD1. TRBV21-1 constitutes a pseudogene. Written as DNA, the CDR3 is TGTGCCAGCAGCAAAGAGAATGGGGCTCTGACCTACGAGCAGTACTTC. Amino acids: CASSKENGALTYEQYF.